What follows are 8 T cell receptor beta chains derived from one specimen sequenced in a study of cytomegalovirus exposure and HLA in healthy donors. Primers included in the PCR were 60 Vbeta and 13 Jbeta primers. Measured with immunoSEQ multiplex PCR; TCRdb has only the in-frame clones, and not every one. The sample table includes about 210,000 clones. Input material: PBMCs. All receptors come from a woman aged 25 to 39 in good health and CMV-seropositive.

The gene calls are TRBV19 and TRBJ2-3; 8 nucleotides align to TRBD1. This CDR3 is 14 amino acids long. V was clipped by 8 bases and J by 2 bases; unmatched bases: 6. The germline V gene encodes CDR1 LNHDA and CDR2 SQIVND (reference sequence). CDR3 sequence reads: CASSDREVTDTQYF. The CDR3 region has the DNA TGTGCCAGTTCGGACAGGGAGGTCACAGATACGCAGTATTTT. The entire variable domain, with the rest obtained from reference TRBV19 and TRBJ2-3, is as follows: DGGITQSPKYLFRKEGQNVTLSCEQNLNHDAMYWYRQDPGQGLRLIYYSQIVNDFQKGDIAEGYSVSREKKESFPLTVTSAQKNPTAFYLCASSDREVTDTQYFGPGTRLTVL.

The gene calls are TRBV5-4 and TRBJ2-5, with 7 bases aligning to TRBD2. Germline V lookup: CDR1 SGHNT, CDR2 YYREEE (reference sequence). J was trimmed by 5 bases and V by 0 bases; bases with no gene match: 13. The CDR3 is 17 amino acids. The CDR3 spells CASSLGGLAVGRETQYF. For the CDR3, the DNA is TGTGCCAGCAGCTTGGGAGGGCTAGCGGTTGGACGGGAGACCCAGTACTTC.

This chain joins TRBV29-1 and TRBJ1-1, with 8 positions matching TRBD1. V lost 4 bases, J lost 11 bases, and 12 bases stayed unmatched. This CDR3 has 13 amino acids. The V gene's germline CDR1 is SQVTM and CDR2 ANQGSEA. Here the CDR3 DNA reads TGCAGCGTTGCCCCCGGGACAGGTACCGGGGCTTTCTTT. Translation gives CSVAPGTGTGAFF.

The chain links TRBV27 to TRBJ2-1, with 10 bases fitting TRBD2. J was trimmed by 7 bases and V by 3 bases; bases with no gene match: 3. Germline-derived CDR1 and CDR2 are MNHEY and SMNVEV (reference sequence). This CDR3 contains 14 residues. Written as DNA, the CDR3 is TGTGCCAGCAGTTTTAGCGGGGGGACTAATGAGCAGTTCTTC. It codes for CASSFSGGTNEQFF.

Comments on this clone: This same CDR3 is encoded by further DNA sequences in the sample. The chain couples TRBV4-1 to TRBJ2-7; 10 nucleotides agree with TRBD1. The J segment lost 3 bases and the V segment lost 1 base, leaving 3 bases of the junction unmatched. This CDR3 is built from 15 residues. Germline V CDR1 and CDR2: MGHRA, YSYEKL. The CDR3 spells CASSQGDRGSYEQYF. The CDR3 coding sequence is TGCGCCAGCAGCCAAGGGGACAGGGGAAGCTACGAGCAGTACTTC.

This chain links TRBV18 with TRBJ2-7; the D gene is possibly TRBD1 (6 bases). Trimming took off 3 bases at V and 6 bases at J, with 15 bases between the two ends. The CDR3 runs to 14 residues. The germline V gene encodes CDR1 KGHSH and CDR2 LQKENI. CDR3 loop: CASSPTHRASEQYF. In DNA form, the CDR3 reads TGTGCCAGCTCACCTACTCACAGGGCTTCCGAGCAGTACTTC.

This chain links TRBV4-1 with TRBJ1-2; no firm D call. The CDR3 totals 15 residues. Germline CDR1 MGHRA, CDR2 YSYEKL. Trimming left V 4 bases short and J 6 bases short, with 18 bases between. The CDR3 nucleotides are TGCGCCAGCAGCCGCCCGGGCAGGACTGGGGATGGCTACACCTTC. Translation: CASSRPGRTGDGYTF.

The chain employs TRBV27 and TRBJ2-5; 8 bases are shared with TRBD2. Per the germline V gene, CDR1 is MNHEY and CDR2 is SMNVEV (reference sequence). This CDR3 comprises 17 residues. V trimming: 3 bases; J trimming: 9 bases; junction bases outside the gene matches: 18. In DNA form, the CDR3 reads TGTGCCAGCAGTTTGAGGCGGGAGCGGGGGCTTGTTCGGGCCCAGTACTTC. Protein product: CASSLRRERGLVRAQYF.